This TCR beta chain was identified during a study of T cells after yellow fever vaccination. In making TCR cDNA, 5'RACE template switching added a universal primer site and UMIs to it. Using its own MiXCR run on the 5' RACE reads, TCRdb lists one record per CDR3 protein. The sample lists 25,000 to 30,000 distinct CDR3 sequences; under 6% were seen once. Per germline, CDR1 MDHEN and CDR2 SYDVKM. The length of the CDR3 is 15 residues. V shed 5 bases and J 5 bases; nucleotides not matched to a gene: 10. Findings and caveats of the study: When the response was secondary, it was weaker but reached its peak faster, day 5 versus 15. CD4 and CD8 compartments shared a small share of clonotypes. Abundant clonotypes from the bulk population could get into FACS-sorted repertoires as contaminants.

In this sample, this clonotype turned up many times. Its specificity is unknown. The specimen was CD8+ T cells sorted from PBMCs, collected 10 days after the yellow fever booster vaccination. This TCR was recovered from a man aged 25-45 years who received the YFV17D yellow fever vaccine. This chain links TRBV28 with TRBJ2-7, with TRBD1 matching 9 bases. Here the CDR3 DNA reads TGTGCCAGCAGTCCCTTAGGGACAGGGTACCACGAGCAGTACTTC. Translating it yields CASSPLGTGYHEQYF.